This T cell receptor (beta chain) was sequenced during a study of Tregs in tolerant kidney transplant recipients. Study outcomes and limitations: Activated donor B cell expansion appeared to reveal the most relevant donor-specific TCRbeta repertoire.

Assay used: immunoSEQ multiplex PCR; TCRdb lists only in-frame clones, some missing. Of around 230,000 clones detected, 65% to 85% appear once; the ten largest clones hold over 0.5%. CD4+CD25+CD127- Tregs, CD4+CD25- non-Tregs, CD4 and CD8 cells were sorted. V lost 2 bases to trimming and J lost 2 bases; unmatched junction nucleotides: 7. Germline V gives CDR1 SGHNT, CDR2 YYREEE (reference sequence). The CDR3 has 15 residues. A remark on this clone: Antigen specificity is unknown.

This chain connects TRBV5-4 to TRBJ2-7, with 7 nucleotides matching TRBD1. The TCR comes from a human donor in good health. Sequencing input: CD4+ T cells from blood. The CDR3 nucleotides read TGTGCCAGCAGCTTTAGGGGACAGCCGGCCTACGAGCAGTACTTC. Translating it yields CASSFRGQPAYEQYF.